A selection of T cell receptor beta chains follows, all from one sample in a study of persistence of HIV-infected CD4 T cells. The repertoire was sequenced with immunoSEQ multiplex PCR; TCRdb's copy has only in-frame clones and lacks some. Here the sample spans 40,000 to 55,000 clones, 88% being singletons. Which antigens these TCRs recognize remains unknown. Sequenced material: CD4+ T cells sorted from PBMCs after approximately 18-hour stimulation, taken from a patient who received antiretroviral therapy. The receptors were gathered from an adult woman with HIV who was CMV-seropositive. The CDR3 runs from the conserved cysteine through the conserved F or W. Fields, in order: D gene, clone size, J gene, V gene, CDR3 DNA, CDR3 protein. D genes are given only for firm matches. Size tells how often a clone was seen (once, few, many) or the class of an expanded clone, and some rows leave it out.

>.|once|TRBJ1-1|TRBV28
TGTGCCAGCAGTTTCTCGGACGGACGTGAAGCTTTCTTT
CASSFSDGREAFF
>.|once|TRBJ2-2|TRBV5-1
TGCGCCAGCAGCCAGGGACAAGAGAACACCGGGGAGCTGTTTTTT
CASSQGQENTGELFF
>TRBD2|.|TRBJ2-1|TRBV5-1
TGCGCCAGCAGCGTTAGACTAGCGGGGGCCCCCCATGAGCAGTTCTTC
CASSVRLAGAPHEQFF
>.|.|TRBJ2-2|TRBV12-3/TRBV12-4
TGTGCCAGCAGTTTACTCGAGGGCGGGGAGCTGTTTTTT
CASSLLEGGELFF
>.|once|TRBJ2-3|TRBV2
TGTGCCAGCAGTGAAACAAGGGGGATAACAGATACGCAGTATTTT
CASSETRGITDTQYF
>.|.|TRBJ1-1|TRBV12-3/TRBV12-4
TGTGCCAGCAGTTTGGGCAGTGGGTTGCAAGCTTTCTTT
CASSLGSGLQAFF
>.|.|TRBJ2-3|TRBV18
TGTGCCAGCTCACCGCGGACTTGGACGGCTTCTACAGATACGCAGTATTTT
CASSPRTWTASTDTQYF
>TRBD1|.|TRBJ1-3|TRBV5-4
TGTGCCAGCAGCTTGGGGACAGGGGCTGGAAACACCATATATTTT
CASSLGTGAGNTIYF
>.|.|TRBJ1-6|TRBV7-8
TGTGCCAGCGGTCCCTCGGGCGCGGGGGTCTTCTCCTATAATTCACCCCTCCACTTT
CASGPSGAGVFSYNSPLHF
>TRBD2|once|TRBJ2-3|TRBV5-1
TGCGCCAGCAGCTCCGGACTAGCGGGGGGGCACGAGAGCACAGATACGCAGTATTTT
CASSSGLAGGHESTDTQYF
>TRBD2|.|TRBJ2-7|TRBV5-1
TGCGCCAGCAGCTACGGACTAGCGGGGGGAAGCTCCTACGAGCAGTACTTC
CASSYGLAGGSSYEQYF
>.|.|TRBJ1-6|TRBV7-2
TGTGCCAGCAGCTTAGGTCCACAAGGAGGATCACCCCTCCACTTT
CASSLGPQGGSPLHF
>.|.|TRBJ1-1|TRBV18
TGTGCCAGCTCAACTTCAGGACCGCCGAACACTGAAGCTTTCTTT
CASSTSGPPNTEAFF
>.|.|TRBJ2-1|TRBV6-5
TGTGCCAGCATGGGGTATTCTGAGCAGTTCTTC
CASMGYSEQFF
>.|.|TRBJ2-1|TRBV11-3
TGTGCCAGCAGCAAAGGATCCAATGAGCAGTTCTTC
CASSKGSNEQFF
>.|once|TRBJ2-7|TRBV10-3
TGTGCCATCAGCTCGACACCCCCCTACGAGCAGTACTTC
CAISSTPPYEQYF
>TRBD1|.|TRBJ1-1|TRBV9
TGTGCCAGCAGCCGCATGGGGCAGGGGGCGAACACTGAAGCTTTCTTT
CASSRMGQGANTEAFF
>TRBD1|.|TRBJ1-6|TRBV6-5
TGTGCCAGCAGTTCCGGGACAGCCCATTCACCCCTCCACTTT
CASSSGTAHSPLHF
>TRBD2|.|TRBJ2-3|TRBV6-5
TGTGCCAGCAGTTACGGGGGGACTAGCGGCGATACGCAGTATTTT
CASSYGGTSGDTQYF
>TRBD1|.|TRBJ2-5|TRBV24-1
TGTGCCACCAGTGAATCCTTCGGGACAGGGGTGGAGACCCAGTACTTC
CATSESFGTGVETQYF
>.|.|TRBJ2-3|TRBV12-5
TGTGCTAGTGGTTTGGTATGGGGCACAGATACGCAGTATTTT
CASGLVWGTDTQYF
>.|.|TRBJ2-3|TRBV5-1
TGCGCCAGCAGCCTTTTCAAACCAGATACGCAGTATTTT
CASSLFKPDTQYF
>.|.|TRBJ2-1|TRBV5-1
TGCGCCAGCAGCCTAGGACAAGATTCGAGTGAGCAGTTCTTC
CASSLGQDSSEQFF
>.|.|TRBJ1-2|TRBV29-1
TGCAGCGTCTCCCCGGGGGGCTATGGCTACACCTTC
CSVSPGGYGYTF
>.|.|TRBJ1-2|TRBV5-1
TGCGCCAGCCGACGAATGGACTATGGCTACACCTTC
CASRRMDYGYTF
>.|.|TRBJ1-1|TRBV7-2
TGTGCCAGCAGCTCGCAGGGGTTTTTGGTGTCCACTGAAGCTTTCTTT
CASSSQGFLVSTEAFF
>TRBD2|.|TRBJ2-3|TRBV7-3
TGTGCCAGCAGCTTAAATGGGCTAGCGGGCACAGATACGCAGTATTTT
CASSLNGLAGTDTQYF
>.|.|TRBJ1-3|TRBV20-1
TGCAGTGCAAGTCCGGGCTCCTATGGAAACACCATATATTTT
CSASPGSYGNTIYF
>TRBD2|.|TRBJ2-3|TRBV7-3
TGTGCCAGCAGCTGGGGGGGAGGAGGCACAGATACGCAGTATTTT
CASSWGGGGTDTQYF
>.|.|TRBJ2-3|TRBV30
TGTGCCTGGAGTGTAGCGGTCAGGACCACAGATACGCAGTATTTT
CAWSVAVRTTDTQYF
>TRBD1|.|TRBJ1-6|TRBV10-2
TGCGCCAGCAGTGATACGACAGGGCGGCGGAATTCACCCCTCCACTTT
CASSDTTGRRNSPLHF
>.|.|TRBJ2-2|TRBV4-1
TGCGCCAGCAGCCAAGGAAGGGGAGCCAACACCGGGGAGCTGTTTTTT
CASSQGRGANTGELFF
>.|.|TRBJ1-1|TRBV5-1
TGCGCCAGCAGCTTGGGAGAGGGGAACACTGAAGCTTTCTTT
CASSLGEGNTEAFF
>.|.|TRBJ2-1|TRBV15
TGTGCCACCAGCAGAGATGGGGGGTTATACAATGAGCAGTTCTTC
CATSRDGGLYNEQFF
>TRBD1|.|TRBJ1-3|TRBV18
TGTGCCAGCTCACCGTCGACAGGGTTTGGAAACACCATATATTTT
CASSPSTGFGNTIYF